This TCR beta chain was recovered during a study of blood T cell repertoires in COVID-19. Study-level background: COVID-19 samples collected from the United States, Italy and Spain covered acute and convalescent phases. Sample material is recorded as cDNA or gDNA derived from T cells, B-cell-depleted T cells, or PBMCs.

Produced via immunoSEQ multiplex PCR; TCRdb's table is partial and in-frame only. The repertoire consists of fewer than 200,000 clones, with 82% occurring once and the leading ten covering less than 9.5%. The CDR3 spans 17 residues. The Seattle patients, enrolled during active infection, were followed longitudinally. The sample was peripheral blood. This chain uses TRBV21-1 with TRBJ2-5; no DNA check was done on the table's D call, TRBD2. TRBV21-1 is tagged as a pseudogene. The sequence derives from a woman aged 55 to 70 with COVID-19, enrolled during active disease. CDR3 amino acids: CASSKTMTSGSRETQYF. CDR3 coding DNA: TGTGCCAGCAGCAAGACAATGACTAGCGGGAGCCGGGAGACCCAGTACTTC.